The 18 T cell receptor beta chains listed next were all sequenced from one sample in a study of blood T cell repertoires in COVID-19. The protocol was immunoSEQ multiplex PCR, while the TCRdb copy is restricted to in-frame clones and leaves out a portion. The sample carries approximately 140,000 clones, 80% recorded once. The sequenced material came from peripheral blood. Receptors originate from a man aged 55 to 70 with active or convalescent COVID-19.

The table lists this clone with a count of one. The J gene is TRBJ1-1, the V gene TRBV5-4; D gene uncertain. Trimming shortened V by 0 bases and J by 0 bases, and 6 bases separated the two germline ends. This CDR3 spans 14 amino acids. CDR1 and CDR2 from the germline V gene are SGHNT and YYREEE (reference sequence). CDR3 sequence reads: CASSLALLNTEAFF. The CDR3 DNA follows: TGTGCCAGCAGCTTGGCCTTATTGAACACTGAAGCTTTCTTT.

The CDR3 DNA follows: TGTGCCAGCAGTTCCACGGACATCCCAAGCAATCAGCCCCAGCATTTT. It specifies CASSSTDIPSNQPQHF. The chain carries TRBV6-2 or TRBV6-3 and TRBJ1-5, with D possibly being TRBD1 (5 bases). Germline V gives CDR1 MNHEY, CDR2 SVGEGT. Trimming left V 4 bases short and J 1 base short, with 14 bases between. The CDR3 contains 16 residues.

This clone was found a few times. This chain joins TRBV18 and TRBJ2-1; TRBD1 agrees at 8 bases. Germline V gene sequence: CDR1 KGHSH, CDR2 LQKENI. CDR3 length: 17 residues. The V segment lost 0 bases and the J segment 12 bases; nucleotides outside the gene matches: 16. The CDR3 DNA reads TGTGCCAGCTCACCACCGATTTCGGACAGGGACCTAGGTCGGCAGTTCTTC. Residues: CASSPPISDRDLGRQFF. The full variable domain, rest sourced from reference TRBV18 and TRBJ2-1, is NAGVMQNPRHLVRRRGQEARLRCSPMKGHSHVYWYRQLPEEGLKFMVYLQKENIIDESGMPKERFSAEFPKEGPSILRIQQVVRGDSAAYFCASSPPISDRDLGRQFFGPGTRLTVL.

V usage is TRBV20-1 and J usage is TRBJ1-1; TRBD1 might be the D (5 bases). CDR3 length: 15 residues. Germline-derived CDR1 and CDR2 are DFQATT and SNEGSKA (reference sequence). V lost 3 bases, J lost 1 base, and 15 bases lay in between. CDR3 loop: CSASKGGGTNTEAFF. The DNA of the CDR3 is TGCAGTGCTAGTAAGGGCGGGGGTACGAACACTGAAGCTTTCTTT.

V is TRBV7-2 and J is TRBJ1-2; 10 bases align to TRBD1. The CDR3 length is 15 residues. V was pared by 5 bases and J by 0 bases, with 3 bases of the junction left unmatched. The V gene's germline CDR1 is SGHTA and CDR2 FQGNSA. In DNA form, the CDR3 reads TGTGCCAGCAGCGACAGGGGGCGCTCTAACTATGGCTACACCTTC. It is translated as CASSDRGRSNYGYTF. Looking up the rest from reference TRBV7-2 and TRBJ1-2 gives the full variable domain: GAGVSQSPSNKVTEKGKDVELRCDPISGHTALYWYRQSLGQGLEFLIYFQGNSAPDKSGLPSDRFSAERTGGSVSTLTIQRTQQEDSAVYLCASSDRGRSNYGYTFGSGTRLTVV.

This chain connects TRBV6-5 to TRBJ2-7; D may be TRBD2 (5 bases). This CDR3 is 11 amino acids long. V lost 6 bases and J lost 5, with 8 bases in between. The V gene's germline CDR1 is MNHEY and CDR2 SVGAGI. The CDR3 loop reads CASRKADEQYF. For the CDR3, the DNA is TGTGCCAGCAGAAAAGCGGACGAGCAGTACTTC.

This chain links TRBV6-6 with TRBJ1-1; maybe TRBD1 (5 bases). Germline assignment: CDR1 MNHNY and CDR2 SVGAGI (reference sequence). The CDR3 sequence is 16 residues long. V dropped 2 bases and J dropped 2 bases, with 15 bases sitting between them. In nucleotides, the CDR3 is TGTGCCAGCAGTTACGCGGGGCAGGGAGGTAACACTGAAGCTTTCTTT. It codes for CASSYAGQGGNTEAFF.

This clone has just a few counts. This chain links TRBV19 with TRBJ2-1; 7 bases are shared with TRBD2. The V gene end was trimmed by 9 bases and the J gene end by 0 bases; junction bases not matched to a gene: 8. The CDR3 length is 15 residues. Germline V gene sequence: CDR1 LNHDA, CDR2 SQIVND (reference sequence). The CDR3 nucleotides read TGTGCCAGCTCCCTAGCGGAAAGCTCCTACAATGAGCAGTTCTTC. It yields the protein CASSLAESSYNEQFF.

This clone was observed a few times. The V call is TRBV2, the J call TRBJ2-5; 9 positions agree with TRBD1. The junction had 6 bases not matched to a gene; V was cut back by 3 bases and J by 7 bases. The CDR3 length is 14 residues. Germline CDR1 is SNHLY and CDR2 is FYNNEI. CDR3 protein: CASSESTGGGTQYF. The DNA of the CDR3 is TGTGCCAGCAGTGAGAGTACAGGGGGCGGGACCCAGTACTTC.

The V call is TRBV9, the J call TRBJ2-7; 8 bases agree with TRBD2. V gave up 3 bases and J gave up 5 bases; unmatched junction bases: 7. CDR3 length: 14 residues. The germline V gene encodes CDR1 SGDLS and CDR2 YYNGEE. CDR3 sequence: CASSDPSGSDEQYF. The CDR3 DNA reads as TGTGCCAGCAGCGACCCCAGCGGGAGCGACGAGCAGTACTTC.

The chain is built from TRBV28 and TRBJ1-5, with TRBD1 matching over 8 bases. The germline V gene encodes CDR1 MDHEN and CDR2 SYDVKM. This CDR3 is built from 13 residues. V gave up 9 bases and J gave up 4 bases; unmatched junction bases: 5. The CDR3 nucleotides are TGTGCCAGTGCAGGGGGCGGAAATCAGCCCCAGCATTTT. Amino acid sequence: CASAGGGNQPQHF.

The rearrangement joins TRBV5-4 to TRBJ2-3; a weak D match, TRBD1 (5 bases). V lost 0 bases and J 4 bases, leaving 12 bases between the germline ends. The CDR3 spans 15 residues. The germline CDR1 and CDR2 sequences are SGHNT and YYREEE (reference sequence). The CDR3: CASSLDLQGSDTQYF. CDR3 bases: TGTGCCAGCAGCTTGGATCTTCAGGGATCAGATACGCAGTATTTT. Full variable domain (rest looked up from reference TRBV5-4 and TRBJ2-3): ETGVTQSPTHLIKTRGQQVTLRCSSQSGHNTVSWYQQALGQGPQFIFQYYREEENGRGNFPPRFSGLQFPNYSSELNVNALELDDSALYLCASSLDLQGSDTQYFGPGTRLTVL.

This sequence joins TRBV10-3 and TRBJ2-1; 12 nucleotides line up with TRBD2. Germline V gene lookup returns CDR1 ENHRY and CDR2 SYGVKD. The CDR3 is 17 amino acids. The V and J ends lost 4 bases and 7 bases, in that order; junction bases with no gene match: 11. CDR3 DNA: TGTGCCATCAGTGGACTAGCGGGAGTCAACTCGGGGAATGAGCAGTTCTTC. Its translation: CAISGLAGVNSGNEQFF.

CDR3 nucleotides: TGTGCCAGCAGCCTAGCTAGGGAAAAAAAACTGTTTTTT. Its translation: CASSLAREKKLFF. This chain connects TRBV5-4 to TRBJ1-4, with D unresolved. The CDR3 extends over 13 amino acids. Trimming removed 4 bases at V and 9 bases at J, with 13 bases between. The germline gives CDR1 SGHNT, CDR2 YYREEE (reference sequence). Using reference TRBV5-4 and TRBJ1-4 for the parts outside the CDR3, the full variable domain is ETGVTQSPTHLIKTRGQQVTLRCSSQSGHNTVSWYQQALGQGPQFIFQYYREEENGRGNFPPRFSGLQFPNYSSELNVNALELDDSALYLCASSLAREKKLFFGSGTQLSVL.

The gene calls are TRBV7-6 and TRBJ2-5, with 7 bases that match TRBD1. CDR1 is SGHVS and CDR2 is FNYEAQ in the germline V gene. The CDR3 runs to 15 residues. Germline trimming cut 5 bases from V and 4 bases from J; bases unmatched to any gene: 10. CDR3 coding DNA: TGTGCCAGCAGCCAAACTGGGACAGCCTTAGAGACCCAGTACTTC. This sequence encodes CASSQTGTALETQYF.

J is TRBJ2-5 and V is TRBV10-3; weak D call: TRBD2 (5 bases). Germline CDR1 and CDR2: ENHRY and SYGVKD. The CDR3 is 13 residues long. Trimming took off 6 bases at V and 5 bases at J, with 13 bases between the two ends. CDR3 sequence (DNA): TGTGCCATCAGACCAGCGGAGGTGGAGACCCAGTACTTC. Amino acid sequence: CAIRPAEVETQYF.

The rearrangement links TRBV7-2 to TRBJ2-3; TRBD2 agrees at 11 bases. Germline V lookup: CDR1 SGHTA, CDR2 FQGNSA. The ends lost 1 base at V and 5 bases at J; junction bases unmatched: 2. The CDR3 is made up of 15 amino acids. The CDR3 loop reads CASSLVAGGGDTQYF. The CDR3 region has the DNA TGTGCCAGCAGCTTAGTAGCGGGGGGGGGAGATACGCAGTATTTT.

The chain carries TRBV19 and TRBJ2-5, with TRBD2 identical over 12 bases. Trimming at V came to 1 base and at J to 4 bases, leaving 7 bases not matched to a gene. This CDR3 contains 17 residues. Germline V gene data show CDR1 as LNHDA and CDR2 as SQIVND (reference sequence). CDR3 region: CASSIGLAGGPGETQYF. DNA of the CDR3: TGTGCCAGTAGTATAGGGCTAGCGGGAGGGCCTGGAGAGACCCAGTACTTC.